One sample yielded the 8 T cell receptor beta chains listed below, sequenced in a study of blood T cell repertoires in COVID-19. This table comes from immunoSEQ multiplex PCR, and its TCRdb copy is limited to in-frame clones, with some not included. The table has more than 200,000 clones, roughly nine tenths seen once; the top ten hold approximately 1.6%. Sequences were obtained from peripheral blood. These receptors were obtained from a man in his 70s with acute or convalescent COVID-19.

This clone has just a few counts. The J gene is TRBJ2-6, the V gene TRBV5-5; TRBD1 matches at 9 bases. The CDR3 length is 18 residues. Trimming at V came to 1 base and at J to 4 bases, leaving 9 bases not matched to a gene. From germline, CDR1 is SGHKS and CDR2 YYEKEE (reference sequence). The CDR3 protein is CASSLLGQGYSGANVLTF. The DNA of the CDR3 is TGTGCCAGCAGCTTGCTGGGACAGGGATACTCCGGGGCCAACGTCCTGACTTTC.

The chain is built from TRBV28 and TRBJ2-5; D might be TRBD2 (6 bases). This CDR3 comprises 13 residues. V gave up 3 bases and J gave up 5 bases, with 10 bases separating them. CDR1 and CDR2 (germline): MDHEN, SYDVKM. CDR3 DNA: TGTGCCAGCAGTTTCGGGGGACGGGAGACCCAGTACTTC. It translates to CASSFGGRETQYF.

The chain couples TRBV2 to TRBJ1-5, with 9 nucleotides matching TRBD1. Per germline, CDR1 SNHLY and CDR2 FYNNEI. The CDR3 has 14 amino acids. J gave up 7 bases and V 7 bases, and 8 bases lay outside the gene matches. CDR3: CASTHRGRNQPQHF. CDR3 nucleotides: TGTGCCAGCACTCACAGGGGGCGGAACCAGCCCCAGCATTTT. The full variable domain, its missing parts supplied by reference TRBV2 and TRBJ1-5, is EPEVTQTPSHQVTQMGQEVILRCVPISNHLYFYWYRQILGQKVEFLVSFYNNEISEKSEIFDDQFSVERPDGSNFTLKIRSTKLEDSAMYFCASTHRGRNQPQHFGDGTRLSIL.

Only a few counts were recorded for this clone. This sequence joins TRBV5-1 and TRBJ2-1, with 8 bases identical to TRBD2. The CDR3 covers 15 residues. Germline CDR1 and CDR2: SGHRS and YFSETQ. The V and J ends lost 0 bases and 6 bases, in that order; junction bases with no gene match: 5. The CDR3, as DNA: TGCGCCAGCAGCTTGGAGGGACTAGTTTCCAATGAGCAGTTCTTC. It translates to CASSLEGLVSNEQFF.

The chain couples TRBV24-1 to TRBJ2-5, with a tentative D call TRBD1 (6 bases). The CDR3 is made up of 14 amino acids. Trimming took 5 bases from V and 5 from J, leaving 14 bases between them. The V gene's germline CDR1 is KGHDR and CDR2 SFDVKD. The CDR3 sequence is CATSGPQGRETQYF. CDR3 bases: TGTGCCACCAGTGGTCCACAGGGTCGGGAGACCCAGTACTTC.

The V gene is TRBV2, the J gene TRBJ2-3; 12 positions agree with TRBD2. The CDR3 contains 16 residues. Germline values: CDR1 SNHLY, CDR2 FYNNEI. V lost 8 bases to trimming and J lost 0 bases; unmatched junction nucleotides: 6. In DNA, the CDR3 is TGTGCCAGCTCCAGGACTAGCGGGGCTAGCACAGATACGCAGTATTTT. The encoded protein is CASSRTSGASTDTQYF.

The genes are TRBV6-1 and TRBJ1-2; no clear D. The CDR3 spans 16 residues. The ends were cut back, 2 bases at V and 6 bases at J, with 19 bases in the middle. Per germline, CDR1 MNHNS and CDR2 SASEGT. The chain's CDR3 is CASSESVFAGDDGYTF. For the CDR3, the DNA is TGTGCCAGCAGTGAATCTGTTTTTGCCGGGGATGATGGCTACACCTTC.

This clone was seen many times. The chain links TRBV27 to TRBJ2-3; possible D gene TRBD1, 6 bases. This CDR3 has 15 residues. V lost 5 bases and J lost 5, with 17 bases in between. CDR1 MNHEY and CDR2 SMNVEV come from the germline V gene (reference sequence). The CDR3 loop is CASSARHSGVDTQYF. CDR3 sequence (DNA): TGTGCCAGCAGTGCCCGACACTCAGGGGTAGATACGCAGTATTTT.